Presented here are 10 T cell receptor beta chains from one specimen sequenced in a study of shared clonotypes between healthy human individuals. Only in-frame clones appear in the TCRdb table, and some are missing; sequencing was by immunoSEQ multiplex PCR. The sample shows 2 million or so clones, 90% to 95% of them seen only once. The specimen sequenced was naive CD4+ T cells sorted from blood. Subset given: CD45RA+ positively selected. Every receptor here comes from a man younger than 35 in good health.

This chain connects TRBV19 to TRBJ1-2; no clear D gene. CDR1 is LNHDA and CDR2 is SQIVND in the germline V gene (reference sequence). V lost 3 bases to trimming and J lost 5 bases, with 10 bases between them. The CDR3 extends over 13 amino acids. Here the CDR3 DNA reads TGTGCCAGTAGTATTGGGCAGGAATATGGCTACACCTTC. It is translated as CASSIGQEYGYTF.

The chain combines TRBV6-1 with TRBJ2-3; 11 nucleotides agree with TRBD2. The CDR3 has 15 residues. Germline V CDR1 and CDR2: MNHNS, SASEGT. The CDR3 nucleotides read TGTGCTGCGGCTAGCGGGGGGACCAGCACAGATACGCAGTATTTT. Encoded protein: CAAASGGTSTDTQYF.

This sequence joins TRBV4-2 and TRBJ2-3; 7 nucleotides align to TRBD1. The CDR3 length is 14 residues. V lost 5 bases and J lost 9; bases outside the gene matches: 11. Germline values: CDR1 LGHNA, CDR2 YNFKEQ. The CDR3 region is CASSSPGSDRTQYF. CDR3 nucleotides: TGTGCCAGCAGCAGCCCGGGTTCGGACAGGACGCAGTATTTT.

The chain recombines TRBV25-1 with TRBJ2-7; D is possibly TRBD2 (6 bases). Per germline, CDR1 MGHDK and CDR2 SYGVNS. The CDR3 length is 12 residues. The germline V and J ends were trimmed by 10 bases and 2 bases, with 12 bases remaining between them. The CDR3 spells CATNTGAYEQYF. The CDR3 bases are TGTGCCACCAATACGGGGGCCTACGAGCAGTACTTC.

The chain has TRBV30 and TRBJ2-7; no clear D gene. Per the germline V gene, CDR1 is GTSNPN and CDR2 is SVGIG (reference sequence). Trimming pared 2 bases from V and 4 bases from J, leaving 12 bases between. There are 13 residues in the CDR3. As DNA, the CDR3 is TGTGCCTGGAGTACCCTCGCCCCGTACGAGCAGTACTTC. This translates into CAWSTLAPYEQYF. Filled out from reference TRBV30 and TRBJ2-7, the complete variable domain reads SQTIHQWPATLVQPVGSPLSLECTVEGTSNPNLYWYRQAAGRGLQLLFYSVGIGQISSEVPQNLSASRPQDRQFILSSKKLLLSDSGFYLCAWSTLAPYEQYFGPGTRLTVT.

The chain couples TRBV27 to TRBJ2-7; the D gene is possibly TRBD1 (5 bases). CDR3 length: 15 amino acids. The V end was cut by 3 bases, the J end by 5 bases, with 17 bases between. Germline V lookup: CDR1 MNHEY, CDR2 SMNVEV (reference sequence). CDR3 amino acids: CASSFSGAGWDEQYF. The CDR3 DNA sequence: TGTGCCAGCAGTTTCTCTGGGGCAGGGTGGGACGAGCAGTACTTC.

This clone was found once. The chain has TRBV28 and TRBJ2-7; 8 positions agree with TRBD1. The CDR3 is 15 amino acids. Germline CDR1 MDHEN, CDR2 SYDVKM. J was trimmed by 2 bases and V by 2 bases; bases with no gene match: 5. CDR3: CASSLQGASPYEQYF. The CDR3 DNA follows: TGTGCCAGCAGTTTACAGGGGGCGTCCCCCTACGAGCAGTACTTC. Full variable domain (remainder filled in from reference TRBV28 and TRBJ2-7): DVKVTQSSRYLVKRTGEKVFLECVQDMDHENMFWYRQDPGLGLRLIYFSYDVKMKEKGDIPEGYSVSREKKERFSLILESASTNQTSMYLCASSLQGASPYEQYFGPGTRLTVT.

This clone was recorded once. The chain employs TRBV6-6 and TRBJ1-1; D remains ambiguous. V gave up 4 bases and J gave up 5 bases, with 14 bases separating them. This CDR3 comprises 14 residues. Germline assignment: CDR1 MNHNY and CDR2 SVGAGI (reference sequence). The CDR3 nucleotides read TGTGCCAGCAGTTGGGGAGTGGTTTCGACTGAAGCTTTCTTT. This sequence encodes CASSWGVVSTEAFF.

The gene calls are TRBV5-1 and TRBJ1-2, with D perhaps TRBD1 (5 bases). Deletions cut 0 bases from V and 2 bases from J, with 11 bases between. Germline values: CDR1 SGHRS, CDR2 YFSETQ. CDR3 length equals 15 residues. CDR3 protein: CASSLGQSANYGYTF. CDR3 coding DNA: TGCGCCAGCAGCTTGGGACAGAGCGCCAACTATGGCTACACCTTC.

This chain connects TRBV5-8 to TRBJ2-5, with 7 positions matching TRBD1. Per germline, CDR1 SGHTS and CDR2 YDEGEE. The CDR3 runs 15 residues. Trimming cost V 2 bases and J 0 bases; bases outside gene matches: 4. CDR3 DNA: TGTGCCAGCAGCTTTGAGGGGGCCAACCAAGAGACCCAGTACTTC. This codes for CASSFEGANQETQYF.